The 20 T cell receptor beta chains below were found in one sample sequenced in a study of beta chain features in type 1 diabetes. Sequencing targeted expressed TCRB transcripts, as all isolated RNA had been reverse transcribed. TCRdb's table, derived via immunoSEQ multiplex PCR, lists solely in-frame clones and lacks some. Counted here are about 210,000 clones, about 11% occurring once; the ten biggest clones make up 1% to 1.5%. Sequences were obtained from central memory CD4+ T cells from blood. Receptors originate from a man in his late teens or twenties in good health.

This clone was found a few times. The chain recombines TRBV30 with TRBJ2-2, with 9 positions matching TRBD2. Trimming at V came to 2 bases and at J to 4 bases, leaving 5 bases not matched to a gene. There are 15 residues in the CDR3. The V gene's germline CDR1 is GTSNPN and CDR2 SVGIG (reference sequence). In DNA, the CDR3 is TGTGCCTGGAGTCCGGCGGGAGGGAGCACCGGGGAGCTGTTTTTT. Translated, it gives CAWSPAGGSTGELFF.

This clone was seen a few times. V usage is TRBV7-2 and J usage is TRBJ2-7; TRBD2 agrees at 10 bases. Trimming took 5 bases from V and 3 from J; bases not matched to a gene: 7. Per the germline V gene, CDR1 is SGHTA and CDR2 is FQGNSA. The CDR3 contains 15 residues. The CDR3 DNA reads TGTGCCAGCAGCCTCCGGACTAGCGGTCTCTACGAGCAGTACTTC. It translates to CASSLRTSGLYEQYF. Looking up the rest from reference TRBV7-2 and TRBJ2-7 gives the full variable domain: GAGVSQSPSNKVTEKGKDVELRCDPISGHTALYWYRQSLGQGLEFLIYFQGNSAPDKSGLPSDRFSAERTGGSVSTLTIQRTQQEDSAVYLCASSLRTSGLYEQYFGPGTRLTVT.

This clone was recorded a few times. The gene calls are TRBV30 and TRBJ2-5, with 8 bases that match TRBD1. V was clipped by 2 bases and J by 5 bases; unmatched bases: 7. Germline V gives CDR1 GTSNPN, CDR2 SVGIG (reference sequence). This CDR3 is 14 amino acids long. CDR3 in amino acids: CAWSIRNRGETQYF. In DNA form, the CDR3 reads TGTGCCTGGAGTATCCGTAACAGGGGGGAGACCCAGTACTTC.

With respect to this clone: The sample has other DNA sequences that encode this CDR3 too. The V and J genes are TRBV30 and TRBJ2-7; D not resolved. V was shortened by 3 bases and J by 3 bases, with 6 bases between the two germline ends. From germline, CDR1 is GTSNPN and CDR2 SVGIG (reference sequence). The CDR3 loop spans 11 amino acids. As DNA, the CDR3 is TGTGCCTGGAGCGCCAGCTACGAGCAGTACTTC. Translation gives CAWSASYEQYF.

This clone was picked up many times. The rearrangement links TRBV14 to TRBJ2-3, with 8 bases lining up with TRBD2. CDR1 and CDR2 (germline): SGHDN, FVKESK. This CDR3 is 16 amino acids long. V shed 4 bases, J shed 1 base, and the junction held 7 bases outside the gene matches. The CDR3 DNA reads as TGTGCCAGCAGCCGGGCCGGGAGGGCTGGCACAGATACGCAGTATTTT. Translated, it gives CASSRAGRAGTDTQYF. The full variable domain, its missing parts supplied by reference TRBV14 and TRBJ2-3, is EAGVTQFPSHSVIEKGQTVTLRCDPISGHDNLYWYRRVMGKEIKFLLHFVKESKQDESGMPNNRFLAERTGGTYSTLKVQPAELEDSGVYFCASSRAGRAGTDTQYFGPGTRLTVL.

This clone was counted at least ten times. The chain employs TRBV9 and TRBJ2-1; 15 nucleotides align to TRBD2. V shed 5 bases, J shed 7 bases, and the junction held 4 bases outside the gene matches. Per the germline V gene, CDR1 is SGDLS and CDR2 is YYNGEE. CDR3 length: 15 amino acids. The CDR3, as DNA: TGTGCCAGCAGTCGGACTAGCGGGAGGGGAAATGAGCAGTTCTTC. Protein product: CASSRTSGRGNEQFF.

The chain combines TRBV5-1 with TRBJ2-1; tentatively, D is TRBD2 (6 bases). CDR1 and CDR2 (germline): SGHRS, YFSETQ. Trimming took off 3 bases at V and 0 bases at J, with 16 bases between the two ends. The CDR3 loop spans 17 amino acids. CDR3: CASSYHGLGSSYNEQFF. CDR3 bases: TGCGCCAGCAGCTATCACGGACTCGGGAGCTCCTACAATGAGCAGTTCTTC.

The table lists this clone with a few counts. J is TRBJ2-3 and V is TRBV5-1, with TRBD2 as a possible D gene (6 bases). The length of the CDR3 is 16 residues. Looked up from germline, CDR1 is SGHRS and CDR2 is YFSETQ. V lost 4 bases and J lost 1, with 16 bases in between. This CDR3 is CASSPRGASGTDTQYF. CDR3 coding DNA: TGCGCCAGCAGCCCTCGAGGGGCTAGCGGCACAGATACGCAGTATTTT.

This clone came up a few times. Here the CDR3 DNA reads TGTGCCAGCAGCGCGGCGGCAACCCGAGAGACCCAGTACTTC. Translating it yields CASSAAATRETQYF. The chain combines TRBV9 with TRBJ2-5; D call uncertain. Germline V gene data show CDR1 as SGDLS and CDR2 as YYNGEE. Deletions cut 3 bases from V and 4 bases from J, with 13 bases between. The CDR3 extends over 14 amino acids.

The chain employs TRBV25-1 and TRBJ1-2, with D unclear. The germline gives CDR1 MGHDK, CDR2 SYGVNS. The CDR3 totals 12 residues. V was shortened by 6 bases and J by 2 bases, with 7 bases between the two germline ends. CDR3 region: CASREGNYGYTF. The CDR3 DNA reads TGTGCCAGCAGAGAGGGCAACTATGGCTACACCTTC.

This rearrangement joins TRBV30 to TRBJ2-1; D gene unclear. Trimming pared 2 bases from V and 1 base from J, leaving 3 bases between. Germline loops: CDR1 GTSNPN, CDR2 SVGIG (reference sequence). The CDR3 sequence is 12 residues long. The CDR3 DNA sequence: TGTGCCTGGAGTTTGTCCTACAATGAGCAGTTCTTC. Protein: CAWSLSYNEQFF.

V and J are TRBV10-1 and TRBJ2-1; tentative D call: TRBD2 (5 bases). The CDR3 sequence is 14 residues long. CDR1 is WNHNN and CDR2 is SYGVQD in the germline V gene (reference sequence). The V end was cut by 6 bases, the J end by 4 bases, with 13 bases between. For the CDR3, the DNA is TGCGCCAGCAGCCCCGCTCGCGGGTACAATGAGCAGTTCTTC. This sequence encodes CASSPARGYNEQFF.

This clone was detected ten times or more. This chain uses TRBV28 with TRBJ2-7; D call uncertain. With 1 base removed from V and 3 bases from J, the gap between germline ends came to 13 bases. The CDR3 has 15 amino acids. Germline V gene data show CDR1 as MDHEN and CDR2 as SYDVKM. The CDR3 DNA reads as TGTGCCAGCAGTTTATCCCTGTCGGAGATCTACGAGCAGTACTTC. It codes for CASSLSLSEIYEQYF.

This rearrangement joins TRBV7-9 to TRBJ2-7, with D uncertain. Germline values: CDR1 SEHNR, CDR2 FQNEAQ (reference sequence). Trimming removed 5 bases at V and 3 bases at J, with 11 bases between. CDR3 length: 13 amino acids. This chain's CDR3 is CASSPIQSYEQYF. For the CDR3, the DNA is TGTGCCAGCAGCCCGATCCAAAGCTACGAGCAGTACTTC.

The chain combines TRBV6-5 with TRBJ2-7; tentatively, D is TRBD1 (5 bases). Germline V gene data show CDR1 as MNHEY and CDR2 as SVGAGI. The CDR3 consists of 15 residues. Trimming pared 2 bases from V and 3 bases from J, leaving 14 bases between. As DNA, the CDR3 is TGTGCCAGCAGTTACCGGCAGGGTCTGGACTACGAGCAGTACTTC. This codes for CASSYRQGLDYEQYF.

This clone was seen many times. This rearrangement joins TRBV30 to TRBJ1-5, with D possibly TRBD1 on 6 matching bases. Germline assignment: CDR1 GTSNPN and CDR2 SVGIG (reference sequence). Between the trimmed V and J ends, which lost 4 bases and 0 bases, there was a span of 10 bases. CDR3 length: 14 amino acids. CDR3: CAWKGTNSNQPQHF. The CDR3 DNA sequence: TGTGCCTGGAAGGGGACAAATAGCAATCAGCCCCAGCATTTT. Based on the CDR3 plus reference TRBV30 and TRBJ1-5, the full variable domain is SQTIHQWPATLVQPVGSPLSLECTVEGTSNPNLYWYRQAAGRGLQLLFYSVGIGQISSEVPQNLSASRPQDRQFILSSKKLLLSDSGFYLCAWKGTNSNQPQHFGDGTRLSIL.

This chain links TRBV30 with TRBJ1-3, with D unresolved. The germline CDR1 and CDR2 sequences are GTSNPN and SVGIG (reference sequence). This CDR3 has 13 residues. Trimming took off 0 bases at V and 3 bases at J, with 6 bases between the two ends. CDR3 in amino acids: CAWSVRGGNTIYF. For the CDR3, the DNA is TGTGCCTGGAGTGTACGAGGTGGAAACACCATATATTTT.

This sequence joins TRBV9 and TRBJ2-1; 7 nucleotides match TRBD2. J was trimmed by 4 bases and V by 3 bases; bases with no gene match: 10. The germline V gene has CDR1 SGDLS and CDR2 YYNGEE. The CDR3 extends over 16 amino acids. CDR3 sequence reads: CASSASGTVVYNEQFF. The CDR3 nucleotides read TGTGCCAGCAGCGCAAGCGGGACGGTCGTTTACAATGAGCAGTTCTTC.

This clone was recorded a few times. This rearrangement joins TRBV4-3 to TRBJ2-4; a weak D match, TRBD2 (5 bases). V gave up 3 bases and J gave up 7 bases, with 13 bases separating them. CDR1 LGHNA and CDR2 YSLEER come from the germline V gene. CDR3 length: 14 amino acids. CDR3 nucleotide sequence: TGCGCCAGCAGCCATCATTCCCGGGATAACATTCAGTACTTC. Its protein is CASSHHSRDNIQYF.

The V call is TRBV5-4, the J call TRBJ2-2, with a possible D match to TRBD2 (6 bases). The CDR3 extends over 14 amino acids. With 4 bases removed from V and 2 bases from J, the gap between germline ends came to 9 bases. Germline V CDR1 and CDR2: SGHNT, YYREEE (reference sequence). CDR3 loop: CASSRGTNTGELFF. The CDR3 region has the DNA TGTGCCAGCAGCCGGGGGACCAACACCGGGGAGCTGTTTTTT. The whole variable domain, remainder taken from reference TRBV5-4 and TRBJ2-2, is ETGVTQSPTHLIKTRGQQVTLRCSSQSGHNTVSWYQQALGQGPQFIFQYYREEENGRGNFPPRFSGLQFPNYSSELNVNALELDDSALYLCASSRGTNTGELFFGEGSRLTVL.